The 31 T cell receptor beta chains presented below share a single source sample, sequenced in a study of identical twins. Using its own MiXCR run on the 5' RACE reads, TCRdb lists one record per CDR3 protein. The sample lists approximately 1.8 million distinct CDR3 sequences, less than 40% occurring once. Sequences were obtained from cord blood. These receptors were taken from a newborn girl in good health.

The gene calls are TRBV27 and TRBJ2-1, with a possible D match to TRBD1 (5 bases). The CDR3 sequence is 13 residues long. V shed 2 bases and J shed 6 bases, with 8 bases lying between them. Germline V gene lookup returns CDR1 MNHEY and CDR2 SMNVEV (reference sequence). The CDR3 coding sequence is TGTGCCAGCAGTTTAGGGGCAGCCAATGAGCAGTTCTTC. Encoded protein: CASSLGAANEQFF.

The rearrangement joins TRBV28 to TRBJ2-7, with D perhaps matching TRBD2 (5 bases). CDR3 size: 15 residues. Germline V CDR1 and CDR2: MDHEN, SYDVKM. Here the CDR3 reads CASSDYQKTYNEQYF. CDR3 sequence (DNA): TGTGCTTCATCCGACTACCAGAAAACCTACAATGAGCAGTACTTC.

CDR3 DNA sequence: TGTGCCGTCCGGGCGGGGGACCTCACAGATACGCAGTATTTT. As protein: CAVRAGDLTDTQYF. J is TRBJ2-3 and V is TRBV10-3; TRBD2 matches at 7 bases. Trimming took 11 bases from V and 2 from J; bases not matched to a gene: 10. Per germline, CDR1 ENHRY and CDR2 SYGVKD. The CDR3 runs 14 residues.

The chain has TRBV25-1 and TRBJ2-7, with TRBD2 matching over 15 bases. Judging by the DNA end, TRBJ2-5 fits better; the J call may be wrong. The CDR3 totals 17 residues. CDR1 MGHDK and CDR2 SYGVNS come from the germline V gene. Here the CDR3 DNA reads TGTGCCAGCAGTGCCCGGACTAGCGGGAGGGCCGGCCAGACCCAGTACTTC. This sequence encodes CASSARTSGRAGQTQYF.

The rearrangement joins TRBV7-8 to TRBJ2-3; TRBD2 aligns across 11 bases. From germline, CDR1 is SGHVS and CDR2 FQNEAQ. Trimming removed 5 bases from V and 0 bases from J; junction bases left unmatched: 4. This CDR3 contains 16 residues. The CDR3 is CASSAIAGGSTDTQYF. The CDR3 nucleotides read TGTGCCAGCAGCGCGATAGCGGGGGGGAGCACAGATACGCAGTATTTT.

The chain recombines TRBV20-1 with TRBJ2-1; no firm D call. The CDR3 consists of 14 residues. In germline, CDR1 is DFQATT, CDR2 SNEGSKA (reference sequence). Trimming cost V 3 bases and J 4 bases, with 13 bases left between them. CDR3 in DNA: TGCAGTGCTAGCCGAATCGGGTTTTACAATGAGCAGTTCTTC. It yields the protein CSASRIGFYNEQFF.

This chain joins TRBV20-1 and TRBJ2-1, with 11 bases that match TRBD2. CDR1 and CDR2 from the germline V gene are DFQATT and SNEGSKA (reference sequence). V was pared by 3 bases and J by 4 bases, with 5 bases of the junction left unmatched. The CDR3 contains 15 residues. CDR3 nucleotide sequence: TGCAGTGCTAGTCCTAGCGGGGGGTTTTACAATGAGCAGTTCTTC. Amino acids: CSASPSGGFYNEQFF.

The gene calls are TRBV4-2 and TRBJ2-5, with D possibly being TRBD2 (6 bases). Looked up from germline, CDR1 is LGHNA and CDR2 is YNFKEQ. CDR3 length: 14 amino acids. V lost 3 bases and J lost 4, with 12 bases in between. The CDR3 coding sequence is TGTGCCAGCAGCCATAGCCTAGCGAGAGAGACCCAGTACTTC. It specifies CASSHSLARETQYF.

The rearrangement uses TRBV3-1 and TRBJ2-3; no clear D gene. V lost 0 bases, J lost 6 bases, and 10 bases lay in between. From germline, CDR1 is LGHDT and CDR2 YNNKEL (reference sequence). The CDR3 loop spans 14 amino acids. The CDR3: CASSQEGPDDTQYF. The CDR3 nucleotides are TGTGCCAGCAGCCAAGAGGGCCCAGACGATACGCAGTATTTT.

The CDR3 DNA reads TGTGCCAGCAGCTTAGGCCCGGGGGGGGACTACGAGCAGTACTTC. Its translation: CASSLGPGGDYEQYF. The genes are TRBV11-2 and TRBJ2-5, with 8 bases identical to TRBD2. The J call is in doubt because the DNA end fits TRBJ2-7 better. Germline V gene sequence: CDR1 SGHAT, CDR2 FQNNGV. This CDR3 comprises 15 residues.

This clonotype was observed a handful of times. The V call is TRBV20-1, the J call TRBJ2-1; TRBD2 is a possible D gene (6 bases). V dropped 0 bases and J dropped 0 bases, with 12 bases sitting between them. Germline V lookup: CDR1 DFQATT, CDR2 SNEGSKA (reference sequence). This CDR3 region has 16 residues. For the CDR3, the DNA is TGCAGTGCTAGAGATTATCCTAGCGTCTCCTACAATGAGCAGTTCTTC. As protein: CSARDYPSVSYNEQFF.

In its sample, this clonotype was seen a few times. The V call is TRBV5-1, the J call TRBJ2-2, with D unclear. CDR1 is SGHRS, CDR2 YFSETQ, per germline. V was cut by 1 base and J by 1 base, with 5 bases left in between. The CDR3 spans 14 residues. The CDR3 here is CASSLRENTGELFF. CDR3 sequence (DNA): TGCGCCAGCAGCTTGAGGGAGAACACCGGGGAGCTGTTTTTT.

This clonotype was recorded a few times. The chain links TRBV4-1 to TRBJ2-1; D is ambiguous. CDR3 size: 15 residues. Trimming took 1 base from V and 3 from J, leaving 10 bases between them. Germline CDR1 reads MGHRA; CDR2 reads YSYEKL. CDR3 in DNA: TGCGCCAGCAGCCAAGCTAGGCCCTTCTACAATGAGCAGTTCTTC. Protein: CASSQARPFYNEQFF.

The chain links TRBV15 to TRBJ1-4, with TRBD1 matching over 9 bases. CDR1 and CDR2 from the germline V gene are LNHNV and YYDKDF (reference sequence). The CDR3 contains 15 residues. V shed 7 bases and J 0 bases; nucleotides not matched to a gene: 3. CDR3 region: CATMDRGSTNEKLFF. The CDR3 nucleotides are TGTGCCACCATGGACAGGGGCTCAACTAATGAAAAACTGTTTTTT.

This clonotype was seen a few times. CDR3 sequence (DNA): TGTGCCAGCATTCGTTTTGGGCGTCCACCCCTCCACTTT. It codes for CASIRFGRPPLHF. The chain uses TRBV6-1 and TRBJ1-6; the D is unclear. The CDR3 is 13 amino acids. CDR1 is MNHNS, CDR2 SASEGT, per germline. V was trimmed by 7 bases and J by 11 bases, leaving 15 bases between them.

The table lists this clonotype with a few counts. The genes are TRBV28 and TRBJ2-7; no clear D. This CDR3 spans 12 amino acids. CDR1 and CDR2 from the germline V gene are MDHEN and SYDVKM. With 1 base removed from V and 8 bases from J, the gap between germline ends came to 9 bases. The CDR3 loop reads CASSLFPRQQYF. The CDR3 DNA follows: TGTGCCAGCAGTTTATTCCCTCGGCAGCAGTACTTC.

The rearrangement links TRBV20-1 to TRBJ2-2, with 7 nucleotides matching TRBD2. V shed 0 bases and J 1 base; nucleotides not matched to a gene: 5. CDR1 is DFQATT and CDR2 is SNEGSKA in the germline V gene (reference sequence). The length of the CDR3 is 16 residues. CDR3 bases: TGCAGTGCTAGAGATCTAGCGGAGAAGAACACCGGGGAGCTGTTTTTT. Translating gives CSARDLAEKNTGELFF.

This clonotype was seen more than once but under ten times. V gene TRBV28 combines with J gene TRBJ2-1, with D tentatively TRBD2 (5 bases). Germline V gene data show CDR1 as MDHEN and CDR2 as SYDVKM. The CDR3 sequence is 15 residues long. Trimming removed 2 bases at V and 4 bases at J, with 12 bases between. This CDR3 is CASSLKLDPYNEQFF. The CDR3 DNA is TGTGCCAGCAGTTTAAAACTAGACCCTTACAATGAGCAGTTCTTC. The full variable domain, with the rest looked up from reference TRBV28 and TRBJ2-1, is DVKVTQSSRYLVKRTGEKVFLECVQDMDHENMFWYRQDPGLGLRLIYFSYDVKMKEKGDIPEGYSVSREKKERFSLILESASTNQTSMYLCASSLKLDPYNEQFFGPGTRLTVL.

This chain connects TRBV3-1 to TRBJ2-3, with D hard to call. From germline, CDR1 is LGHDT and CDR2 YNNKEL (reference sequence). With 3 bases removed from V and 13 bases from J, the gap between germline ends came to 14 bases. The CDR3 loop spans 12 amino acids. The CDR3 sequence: CASSHYPAGKYF. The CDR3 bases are TGTGCCAGCAGCCATTACCCGGCCGGAAAGTATTTT.

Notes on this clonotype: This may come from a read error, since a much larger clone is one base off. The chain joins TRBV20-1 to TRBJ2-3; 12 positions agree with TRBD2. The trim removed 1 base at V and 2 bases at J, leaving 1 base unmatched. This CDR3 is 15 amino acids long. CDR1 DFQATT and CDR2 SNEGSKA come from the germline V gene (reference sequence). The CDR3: CSARGTSGITDTQYF. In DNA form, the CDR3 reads TGCAGTGCTAGAGGGACTAGCGGGATCACAGATACGCAGTATTTT.

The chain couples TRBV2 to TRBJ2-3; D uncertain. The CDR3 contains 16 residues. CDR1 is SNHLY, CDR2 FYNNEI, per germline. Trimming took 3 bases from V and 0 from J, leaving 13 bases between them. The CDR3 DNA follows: TGTGCCAGCAGTGATATATACTTCGCTAGCACAGATACGCAGTATTTT. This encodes CASSDIYFASTDTQYF.

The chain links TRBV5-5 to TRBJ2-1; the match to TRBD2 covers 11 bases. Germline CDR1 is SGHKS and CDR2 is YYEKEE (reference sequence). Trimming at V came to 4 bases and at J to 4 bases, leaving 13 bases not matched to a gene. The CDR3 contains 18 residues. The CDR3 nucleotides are TGTGCCAGCAGCATGACAGCTAGCGGGGGGCCGAGTTACAATGAGCAGTTCTTC. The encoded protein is CASSMTASGGPSYNEQFF.

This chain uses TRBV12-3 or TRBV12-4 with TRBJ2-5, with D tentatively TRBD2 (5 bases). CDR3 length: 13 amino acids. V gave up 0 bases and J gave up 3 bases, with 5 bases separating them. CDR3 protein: CASSLAEEETQYF. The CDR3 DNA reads TGTGCCAGCAGTTTAGCGGAGGAAGAGACCCAGTACTTC.

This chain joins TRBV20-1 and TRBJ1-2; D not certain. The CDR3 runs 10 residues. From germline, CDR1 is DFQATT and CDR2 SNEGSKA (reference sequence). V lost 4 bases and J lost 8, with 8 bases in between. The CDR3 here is CSAIPGGYTF. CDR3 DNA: TGCAGTGCTATTCCGGGGGGCTACACCTTC.

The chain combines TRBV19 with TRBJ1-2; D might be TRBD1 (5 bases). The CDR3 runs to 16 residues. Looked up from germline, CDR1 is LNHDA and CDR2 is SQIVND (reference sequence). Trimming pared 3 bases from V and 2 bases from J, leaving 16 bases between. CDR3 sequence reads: CASSIGSSGGNYGYTF. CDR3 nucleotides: TGTGCCAGTAGTATTGGAAGTTCGGGGGGGAACTATGGCTACACCTTC.

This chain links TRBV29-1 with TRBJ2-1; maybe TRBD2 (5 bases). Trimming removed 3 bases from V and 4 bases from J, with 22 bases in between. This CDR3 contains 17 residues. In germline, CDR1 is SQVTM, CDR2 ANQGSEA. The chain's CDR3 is CSVEVPSCFRFYNEQFF. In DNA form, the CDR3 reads TGCAGCGTTGAGGTTCCTAGCTGTTTTCGATTTTACAATGAGCAGTTCTTC.

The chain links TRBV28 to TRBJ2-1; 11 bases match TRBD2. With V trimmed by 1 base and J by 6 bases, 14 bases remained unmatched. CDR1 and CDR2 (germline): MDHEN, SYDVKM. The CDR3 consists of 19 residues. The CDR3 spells CASSLLSSGRAPFCNEQFF. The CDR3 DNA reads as TGTGCCAGCAGTTTATTAAGTAGCGGGAGGGCCCCTTTCTGCAATGAGCAGTTCTTC.

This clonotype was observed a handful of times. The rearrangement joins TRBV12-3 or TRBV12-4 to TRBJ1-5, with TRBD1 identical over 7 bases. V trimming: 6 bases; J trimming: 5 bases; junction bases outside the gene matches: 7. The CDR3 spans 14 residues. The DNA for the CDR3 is TGTGCCAGCAGCGCAGGGGGGCTTTATCAGCCCCAGCATTTT. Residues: CASSAGGLYQPQHF.

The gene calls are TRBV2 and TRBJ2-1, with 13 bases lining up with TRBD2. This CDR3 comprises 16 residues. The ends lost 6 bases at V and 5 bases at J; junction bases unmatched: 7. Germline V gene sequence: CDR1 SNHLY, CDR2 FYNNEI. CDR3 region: CASRELAGGRNNEQFF. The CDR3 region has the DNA TGTGCCAGCAGGGAACTAGCGGGGGGGCGGAACAATGAGCAGTTCTTC. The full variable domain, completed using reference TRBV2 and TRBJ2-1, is EPEVTQTPSHQVTQMGQEVILRCVPISNHLYFYWYRQILGQKVEFLVSFYNNEISEKSEIFDDQFSVERPDGSNFTLKIRSTKLEDSAMYFCASRELAGGRNNEQFFGPGTRLTVL.

CDR3 loop: CASSLPLGGPGNEQFF. The CDR3 DNA reads as TGTGCCAGCAGTCTACCCCTGGGCGGTCCCGGTAATGAGCAGTTCTTC. V usage is TRBV27 and J usage is TRBJ2-1; unclear D gene. The CDR3 loop spans 16 amino acids. V shed 5 bases and J shed 7 bases, with 21 bases lying between them. Per germline, CDR1 MNHEY and CDR2 SMNVEV (reference sequence).

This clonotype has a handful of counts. CDR3 nucleotides: TGTGCCAGCTTTGCCCCTGACAGGGTCCCCCTCTATGGCTACACCTTC. Translated, it gives CASFAPDRVPLYGYTF. This chain connects TRBV27 to TRBJ1-2; 7 bases align to TRBD1. The V gene end was trimmed by 8 bases and the J gene end by 4 bases; junction bases not matched to a gene: 16. CDR1 MNHEY and CDR2 SMNVEV come from the germline V gene (reference sequence). CDR3 length: 16 residues.